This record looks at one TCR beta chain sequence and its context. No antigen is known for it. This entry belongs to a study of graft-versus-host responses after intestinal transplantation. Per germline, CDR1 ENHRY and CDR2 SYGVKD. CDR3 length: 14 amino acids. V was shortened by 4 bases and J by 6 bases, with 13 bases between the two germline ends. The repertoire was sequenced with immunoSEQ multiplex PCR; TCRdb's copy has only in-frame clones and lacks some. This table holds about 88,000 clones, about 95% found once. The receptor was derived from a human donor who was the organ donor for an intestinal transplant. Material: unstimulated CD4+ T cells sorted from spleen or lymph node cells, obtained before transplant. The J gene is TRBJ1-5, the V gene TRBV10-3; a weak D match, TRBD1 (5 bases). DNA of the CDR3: TGTGCCATCAGTGTACTCCCAGGGTCTCAGCCCCAGCATTTT. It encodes CAISVLPGSQPQHF.